These 12 T cell receptor beta chains were sequenced from one sample in a study of blood T cell repertoires in COVID-19. Data came from immunoSEQ multiplex PCR; TCRdb stores just in-frame clones and leaves some out. Here the sample spans some 150,000 clones, over 75% being singletons. Input material: peripheral blood. The receptors originated from a man in his 60s with COVID-19, enrolled during active disease.

V gene TRBV4-3 combines with J gene TRBJ2-3; TRBD2 matches 11 bases. Per the germline V gene, CDR1 is LGHNA and CDR2 is YSLEER. V gave up 0 bases and J gave up 3 bases; unmatched junction bases: 11. This CDR3 has 19 residues. The CDR3 sequence is CASSQDRLAGGVLTDTQYF. The CDR3 DNA is TGCGCCAGCAGCCAAGATAGGCTAGCGGGGGGTGTCCTAACAGATACGCAGTATTTT.

Concerning this clone itself: One end of the junction varies from germline; a read error may be responsible. The rearrangement joins TRBV2 to TRBJ1-6; D unresolved. The CDR3 consists of 10 residues. Germline assignment: CDR1 SNHLY and CDR2 FYNNEI. The CDR3 DNA follows: TGTGCCAGCGGTGACGTAGTCCTCCACTTT. Translation gives CASGDVVLHF.

V is TRBV20-1 and J is TRBJ1-6, with D perhaps matching TRBD1 (6 bases). The CDR3 loop spans 13 amino acids. Germline CDR1 and CDR2: DFQATT and SNEGSKA (reference sequence). V was cut by 3 bases and J by 8 bases, with 11 bases left in between. The CDR3 spells CSASRDTDSPLHF. The CDR3 nucleotides read TGCAGTGCTAGTAGGGACACAGATTCACCCCTCCACTTT.

J is TRBJ2-5 and V is TRBV29-1; TRBD2 matches at 12 bases. The CDR3 totals 16 residues. The germline gives CDR1 SQVTM, CDR2 ANQGSEA. V was pared by 1 base and J by 5 bases, with 8 bases of the junction left unmatched. Here the CDR3 reads CSVEGLAGESAETQYF. CDR3 DNA sequence: TGCAGCGTTGAAGGACTAGCGGGAGAGAGCGCTGAGACCCAGTACTTC.

The V call is TRBV28, the J call TRBJ1-2; 8 nucleotides line up with TRBD1. V shed 6 bases and J 8 bases; nucleotides not matched to a gene: 8. In germline, CDR1 is MDHEN, CDR2 SYDVKM. This CDR3 region has 13 residues. The CDR3: CASRESGGVGYTF. The DNA of the CDR3 is TGTGCCAGCAGAGAATCAGGGGGCGTGGGCTACACCTTC.

The V and J genes are TRBV7-2 and TRBJ2-1; TRBD2 agrees at 13 bases. Germline values: CDR1 SGHTA, CDR2 FQGNSA. V lost 5 bases, J lost 3 bases, and 13 bases stayed unmatched. The CDR3 covers 19 residues. The CDR3 DNA follows: TGTGCCAGCAGCCCCGCCCCTACTAGCGGGGGGGGCCGCTACAATGAGCAGTTCTTC. It specifies CASSPAPTSGGGRYNEQFF. Full variable domain (outside the CDR3, taken from reference TRBV7-2 and TRBJ2-1): GAGVSQSPSNKVTEKGKDVELRCDPISGHTALYWYRQSLGQGLEFLIYFQGNSAPDKSGLPSDRFSAERTGGSVSTLTIQRTQQEDSAVYLCASSPAPTSGGGRYNEQFFGPGTRLTVL.

V usage is TRBV27 and J usage is TRBJ1-1; the D is unclear. V lost 2 bases, J lost 1 base, and 8 bases lay in between. Germline-derived CDR1 and CDR2 are MNHEY and SMNVEV (reference sequence). This CDR3 region has 14 residues. DNA of the CDR3: TGTGCCAGCAGTTTAGGGCTCCCGAACACTGAAGCTTTCTTT. It is translated as CASSLGLPNTEAFF.

The J gene is TRBJ2-7, the V gene TRBV11-2; 9 bases are a match to TRBD2. The ends lost 1 base at V and 6 bases at J; junction bases unmatched: 7. CDR1 is SGHAT and CDR2 is FQNNGV in the germline V gene. The length of the CDR3 is 15 residues. The CDR3 spells CASSLVAGGLSEQYF. The CDR3 DNA sequence: TGTGCCAGCAGCTTAGTGGCGGGGGGGCTGTCCGAGCAGTACTTC.

The chain links TRBV27 to TRBJ2-7; the D gene is possibly TRBD2 (5 bases). Trimming removed 6 bases at V and 2 bases at J, with 17 bases between. CDR3 length: 15 amino acids. Germline V gives CDR1 MNHEY, CDR2 SMNVEV (reference sequence). In DNA, the CDR3 is TGTGCCAGCAGGCCACCGGGGATATTAACCTACGAGCAGTACTTC. Amino acid sequence: CASRPPGILTYEQYF.

This chain links TRBV28 with TRBJ1-1, with TRBD1 matching 9 bases. Germline assignment: CDR1 MDHEN and CDR2 SYDVKM. The CDR3 is 12 residues long. V shed 6 bases, J shed 11 bases, and the junction held 7 bases outside the gene matches. The CDR3: CASRGQGERAFF. CDR3 in DNA: TGTGCCAGCAGGGGACAGGGCGAGCGGGCTTTCTTT.

In regard to this clone: This specimen includes other DNA sequences encoding the same CDR3. The V and J genes are TRBV3-1 (or the pseudogene TRBV3-2) and TRBJ2-2; D may be TRBD1 (6 bases). V was shortened by 3 bases and J by 7 bases, with 15 bases between the two germline ends. CDR1 is LGHDT, CDR2 YNNKEL, per germline (reference sequence). There are 15 residues in the CDR3. CDR3 sequence (DNA): TGTGCCAGCAGCCAGCCCAACCAGGGACACGGGGAGCTGTTTTTT. Amino acid sequence: CASSQPNQGHGELFF.

In this sample, this clone turned up a few times. V and J are TRBV11-3 and TRBJ1-1; 7 bases agree with TRBD1. Germline loops: CDR1 SGHNT, CDR2 YENEEA. V trimming: 2 bases; J trimming: 4 bases; junction bases outside the gene matches: 4. The CDR3 runs 14 residues. In DNA form, the CDR3 reads TGTGCCAGCAGCTTATTAGGGGGCGGCACTGAAGCTTTCTTT. It translates to CASSLLGGGTEAFF. The entire variable domain, with the rest obtained from reference TRBV11-3 and TRBJ1-1, is as follows: EAGVVQSPRYKIIEKKQPVAFWCNPISGHNTLYWYLQNLGQGPELLIRYENEEAVDDSQLPKDRFSAERLKGVDSTLKIQPAELGDSAVYLCASSLLGGGTEAFFGQGTRLTVV.